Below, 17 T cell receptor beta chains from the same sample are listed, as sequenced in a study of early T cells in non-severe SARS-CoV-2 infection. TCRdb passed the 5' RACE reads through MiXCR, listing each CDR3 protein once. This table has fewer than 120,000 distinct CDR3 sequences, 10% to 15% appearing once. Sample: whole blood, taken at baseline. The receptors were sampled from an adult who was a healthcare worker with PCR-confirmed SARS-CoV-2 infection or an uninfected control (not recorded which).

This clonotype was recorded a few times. CDR3 region: CASSRGLAGGFPPLYF. DNA of the CDR3: TGCGCCAGCAGCCGAGGACTAGCGGGGGGATTCCCCCCATTGTACTTC. The J gene is TRBJ2-7, the V gene TRBV4-1; TRBD2 matches at 14 bases. This CDR3 has 16 amino acids. Trimming took 4 bases from V and 12 from J; bases not matched to a gene: 14. CDR1 is MGHRA, CDR2 YSYEKL, per germline.

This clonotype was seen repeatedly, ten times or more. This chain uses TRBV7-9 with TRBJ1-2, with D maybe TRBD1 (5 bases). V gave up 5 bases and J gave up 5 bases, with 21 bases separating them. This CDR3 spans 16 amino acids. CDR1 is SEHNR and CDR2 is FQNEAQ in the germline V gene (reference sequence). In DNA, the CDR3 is TGTGCCAGCAGCCTTCAACGGGACGGACTACCTTATGGCTACACCTTC. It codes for CASSLQRDGLPYGYTF.

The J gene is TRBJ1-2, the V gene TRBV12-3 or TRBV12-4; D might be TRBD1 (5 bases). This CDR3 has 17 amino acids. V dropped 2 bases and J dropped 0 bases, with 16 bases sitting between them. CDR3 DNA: TGTGCCAGCAGTTTAAGGGGTCCCCAGACTTCTAACTATGGCTACACCTTC. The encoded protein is CASSLRGPQTSNYGYTF.

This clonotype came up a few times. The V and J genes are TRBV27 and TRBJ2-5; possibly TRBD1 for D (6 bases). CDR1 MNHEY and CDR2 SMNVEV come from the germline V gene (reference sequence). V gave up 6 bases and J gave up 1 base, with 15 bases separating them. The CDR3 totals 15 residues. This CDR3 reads CASRHIGTIQETQYF. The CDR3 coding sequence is TGTGCCAGCAGACACATTGGGACAATCCAAGAGACCCAGTACTTC.

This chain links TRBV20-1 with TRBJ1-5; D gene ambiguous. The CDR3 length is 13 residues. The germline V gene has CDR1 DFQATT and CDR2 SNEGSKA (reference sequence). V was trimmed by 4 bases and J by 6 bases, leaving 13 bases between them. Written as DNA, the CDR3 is TGCAGTGCTATCCCCAACCCTATTCAGCCCCAGCATTTT. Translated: CSAIPNPIQPQHF.

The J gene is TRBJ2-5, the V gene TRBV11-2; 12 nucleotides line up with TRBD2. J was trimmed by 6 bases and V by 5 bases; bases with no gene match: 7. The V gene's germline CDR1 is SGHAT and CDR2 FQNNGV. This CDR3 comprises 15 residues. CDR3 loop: CASSITSGGIQTQYF. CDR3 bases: TGTGCCAGCAGCATAACTAGCGGGGGGATTCAGACCCAGTACTTC.

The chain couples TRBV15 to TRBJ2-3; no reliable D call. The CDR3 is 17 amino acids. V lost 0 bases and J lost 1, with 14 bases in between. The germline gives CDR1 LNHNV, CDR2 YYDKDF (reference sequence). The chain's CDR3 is CATSRDKVIAGTDTQYF. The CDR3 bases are TGTGCCACCAGCAGAGATAAAGTCATTGCGGGCACAGATACGCAGTATTTT.

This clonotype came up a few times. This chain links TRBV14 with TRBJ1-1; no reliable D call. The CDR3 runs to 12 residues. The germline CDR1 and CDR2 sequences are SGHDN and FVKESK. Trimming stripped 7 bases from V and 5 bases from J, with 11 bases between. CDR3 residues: CASTYSKTEAFF. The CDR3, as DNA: TGTGCCAGCACCTACTCAAAGACTGAAGCTTTCTTT. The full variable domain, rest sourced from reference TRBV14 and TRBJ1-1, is EAGVTQFPSHSVIEKGQTVTLRCDPISGHDNLYWYRRVMGKEIKFLLHFVKESKQDESGMPNNRFLAERTGGTYSTLKVQPAELEDSGVYFCASTYSKTEAFFGQGTRLTVV.

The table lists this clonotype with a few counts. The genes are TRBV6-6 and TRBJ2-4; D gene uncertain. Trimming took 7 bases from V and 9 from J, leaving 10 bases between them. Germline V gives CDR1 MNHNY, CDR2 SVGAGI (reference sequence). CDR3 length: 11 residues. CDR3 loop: CASMFTGIQYF. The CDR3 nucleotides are TGTGCCAGCATGTTCACGGGCATTCAGTACTTC.

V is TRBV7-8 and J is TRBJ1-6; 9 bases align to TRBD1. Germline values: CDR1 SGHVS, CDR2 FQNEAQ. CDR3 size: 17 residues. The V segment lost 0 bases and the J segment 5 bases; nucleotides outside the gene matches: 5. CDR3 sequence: CASSLAGQGNHNSPLHF. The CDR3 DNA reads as TGTGCCAGCAGCTTAGCGGGACAGGGAAACCATAATTCACCCCTCCACTTT.

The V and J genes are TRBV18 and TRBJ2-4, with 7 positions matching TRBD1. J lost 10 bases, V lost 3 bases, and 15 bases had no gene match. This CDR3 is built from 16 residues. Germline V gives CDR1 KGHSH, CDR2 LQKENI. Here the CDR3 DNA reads TGTGCCAGCTCACCCACTAGACTTGACAGGGTAGCAATTCAGTACTTC. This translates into CASSPTRLDRVAIQYF.

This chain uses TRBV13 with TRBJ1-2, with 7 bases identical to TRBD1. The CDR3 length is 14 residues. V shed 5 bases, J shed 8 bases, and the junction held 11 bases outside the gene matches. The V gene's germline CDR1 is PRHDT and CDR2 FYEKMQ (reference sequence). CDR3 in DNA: TGTGCCAGCAGCGTGCTTGCCCAGGGGGAAGGCTACACCTTC. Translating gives CASSVLAQGEGYTF. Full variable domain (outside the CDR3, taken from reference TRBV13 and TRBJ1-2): AAGVIQSPRHLIKEKRETATLKCYPIPRHDTVYWYQQGPGQDPQFLISFYEKMQSDKGSIPDRFSAQQFSDYHSELNMSSLELGDSALYFCASSVLAQGEGYTFGSGTRLTVV.

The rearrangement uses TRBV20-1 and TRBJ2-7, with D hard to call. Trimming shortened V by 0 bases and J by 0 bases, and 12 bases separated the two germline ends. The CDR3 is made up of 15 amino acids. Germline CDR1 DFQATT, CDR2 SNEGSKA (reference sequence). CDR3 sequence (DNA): TGCAGTGCTAGAGACCCCGCCGGCTTCTCCTACGAGCAGTACTTC. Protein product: CSARDPAGFSYEQYF.

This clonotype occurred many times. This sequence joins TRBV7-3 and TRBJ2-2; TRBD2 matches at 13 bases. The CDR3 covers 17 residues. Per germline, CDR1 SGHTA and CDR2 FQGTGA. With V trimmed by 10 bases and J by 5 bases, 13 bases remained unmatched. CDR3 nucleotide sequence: TGTGCCACAAAGGGAAACGGACTAGCGGGAGATACCGGGGAGCTGTTTTTT. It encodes CATKGNGLAGDTGELFF. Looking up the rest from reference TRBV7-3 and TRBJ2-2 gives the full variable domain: GAGVSQTPSNKVTEKGKYVELRCDPISGHTALYWYRQSLGQGPEFLIYFQGTGAADDSGLPNDRFFAVRPEGSVSTLKIQRTERGDSAVYLCATKGNGLAGDTGELFFGEGSRLTVL.

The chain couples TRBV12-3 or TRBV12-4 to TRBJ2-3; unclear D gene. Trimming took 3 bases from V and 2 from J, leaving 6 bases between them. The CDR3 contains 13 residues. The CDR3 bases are TGTGCCAGCAGTTTGATGGTCACAGATACGCAGTATTTT. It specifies CASSLMVTDTQYF.

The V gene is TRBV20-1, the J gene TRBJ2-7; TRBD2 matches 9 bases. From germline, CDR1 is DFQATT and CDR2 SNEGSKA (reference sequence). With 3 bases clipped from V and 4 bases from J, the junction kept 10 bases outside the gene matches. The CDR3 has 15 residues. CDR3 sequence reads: CSASPVVAGEYEQYF. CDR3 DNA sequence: TGCAGTGCTAGTCCCGTTGTAGCGGGAGAGTACGAGCAGTACTTC.

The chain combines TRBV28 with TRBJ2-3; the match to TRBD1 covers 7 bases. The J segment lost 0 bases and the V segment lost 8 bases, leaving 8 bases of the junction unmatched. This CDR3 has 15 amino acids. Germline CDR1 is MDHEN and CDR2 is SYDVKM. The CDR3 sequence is CASLAGTASTDTQYF. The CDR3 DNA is TGTGCCAGCCTGGCCGGGACAGCAAGCACAGATACGCAGTATTTT.